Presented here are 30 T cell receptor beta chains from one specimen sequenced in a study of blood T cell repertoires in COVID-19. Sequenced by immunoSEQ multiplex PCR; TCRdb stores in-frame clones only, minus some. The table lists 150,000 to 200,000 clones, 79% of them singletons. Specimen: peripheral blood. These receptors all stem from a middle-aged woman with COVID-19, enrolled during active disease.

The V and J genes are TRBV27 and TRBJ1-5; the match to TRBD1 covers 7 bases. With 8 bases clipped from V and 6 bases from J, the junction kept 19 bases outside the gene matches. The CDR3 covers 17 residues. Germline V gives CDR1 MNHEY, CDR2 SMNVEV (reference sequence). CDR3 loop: CASRNKTRQGTVQPQHF. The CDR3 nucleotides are TGTGCCAGCCGCAACAAAACCAGACAGGGAACGGTTCAGCCCCAGCATTTT.

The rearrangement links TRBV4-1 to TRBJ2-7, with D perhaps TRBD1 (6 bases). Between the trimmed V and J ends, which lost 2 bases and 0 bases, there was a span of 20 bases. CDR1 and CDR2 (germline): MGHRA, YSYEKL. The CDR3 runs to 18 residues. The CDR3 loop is CASSQSNPGTLSSYEQYF. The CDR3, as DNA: TGCGCCAGCAGCCAATCTAACCCCGGGACACTGAGCTCCTACGAGCAGTACTTC.

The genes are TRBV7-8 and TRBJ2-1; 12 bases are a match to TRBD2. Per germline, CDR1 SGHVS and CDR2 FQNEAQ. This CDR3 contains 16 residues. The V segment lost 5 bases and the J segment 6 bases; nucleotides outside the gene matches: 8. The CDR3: CASSAATSGGPNEQFF. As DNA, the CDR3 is TGTGCCAGCAGCGCCGCTACTAGCGGGGGGCCCAATGAGCAGTTCTTC. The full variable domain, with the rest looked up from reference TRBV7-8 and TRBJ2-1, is GAGVSQSPRYKVAKRGQDVALRCDPISGHVSLFWYQQALGQGPEFLTYFQNEAQLDKSGLPSDRFFAERPEGSVSTLKIQRTQQEDSAVYLCASSAATSGGPNEQFFGPGTRLTVL.

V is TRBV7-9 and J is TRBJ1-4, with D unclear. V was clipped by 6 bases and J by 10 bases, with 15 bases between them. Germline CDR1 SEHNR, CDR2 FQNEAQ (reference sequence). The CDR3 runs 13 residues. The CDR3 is CASRSGVTGKLFF. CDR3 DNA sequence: TGTGCCAGCAGGTCCGGGGTGACGGGAAAACTGTTTTTT.

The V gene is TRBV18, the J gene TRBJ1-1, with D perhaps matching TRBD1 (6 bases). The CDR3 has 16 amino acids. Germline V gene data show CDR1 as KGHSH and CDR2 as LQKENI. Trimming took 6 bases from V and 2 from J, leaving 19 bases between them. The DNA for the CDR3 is TGTGCCAGCTCCACCTCACCAGGGGTAGTTAACACTGAAGCTTTCTTT. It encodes CASSTSPGVVNTEAFF.

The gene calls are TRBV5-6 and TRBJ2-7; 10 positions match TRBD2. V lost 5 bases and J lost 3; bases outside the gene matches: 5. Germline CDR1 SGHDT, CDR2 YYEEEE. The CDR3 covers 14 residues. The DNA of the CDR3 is TGTGCCAGCAGTAGGACTAGCGGAGTCTACGAGCAGTACTTC. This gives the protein CASSRTSGVYEQYF.

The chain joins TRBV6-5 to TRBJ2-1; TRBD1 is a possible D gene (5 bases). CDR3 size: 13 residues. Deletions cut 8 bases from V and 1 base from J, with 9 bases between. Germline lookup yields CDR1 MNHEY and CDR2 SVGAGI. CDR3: CASGRVSYNEQFF. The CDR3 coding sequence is TGTGCCAGCGGCAGGGTTTCCTACAATGAGCAGTTCTTC.

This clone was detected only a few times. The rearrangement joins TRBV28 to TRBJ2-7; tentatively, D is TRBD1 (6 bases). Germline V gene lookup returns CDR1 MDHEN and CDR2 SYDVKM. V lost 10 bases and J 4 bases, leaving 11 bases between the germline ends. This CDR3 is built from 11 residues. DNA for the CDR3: TGTGCCACGTACAGGGAATACGAGCAGTACTTC. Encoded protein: CATYREYEQYF.

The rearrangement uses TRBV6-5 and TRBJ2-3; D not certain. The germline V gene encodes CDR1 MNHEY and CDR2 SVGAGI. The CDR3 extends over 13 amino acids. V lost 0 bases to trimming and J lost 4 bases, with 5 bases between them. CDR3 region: CASSYSRPDTQYF. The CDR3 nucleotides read TGTGCCAGCAGTTACTCGAGGCCAGATACGCAGTATTTT.

The chain's CDR3 is CASSQDGVAGGDTDTQYF. The CDR3 DNA is TGTGCCAGCAGCCAAGATGGGGTAGCGGGGGGCGACACAGATACGCAGTATTTT. The rearrangement joins TRBV4-2 to TRBJ2-3; 10 bases line up with TRBD2. The CDR3 is made up of 18 amino acids. With 0 bases clipped from V and 2 bases from J, the junction kept 8 bases outside the gene matches. The germline V gene encodes CDR1 LGHNA and CDR2 YNFKEQ.

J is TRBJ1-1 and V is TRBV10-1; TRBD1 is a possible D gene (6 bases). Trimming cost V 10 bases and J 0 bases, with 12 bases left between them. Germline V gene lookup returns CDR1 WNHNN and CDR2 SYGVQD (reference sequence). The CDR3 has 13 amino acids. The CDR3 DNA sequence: TGCGCCACCAGGACAGCCATGAACACTGAAGCTTTCTTT. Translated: CATRTAMNTEAFF.

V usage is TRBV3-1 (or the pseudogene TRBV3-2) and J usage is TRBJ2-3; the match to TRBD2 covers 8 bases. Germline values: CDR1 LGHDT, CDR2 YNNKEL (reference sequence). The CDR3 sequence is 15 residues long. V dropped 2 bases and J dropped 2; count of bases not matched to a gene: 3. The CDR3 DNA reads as TGTGCCAGCAGCCAACAGCGGGGGTACACAGATACGCAGTATTTT. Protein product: CASSQQRGYTDTQYF.

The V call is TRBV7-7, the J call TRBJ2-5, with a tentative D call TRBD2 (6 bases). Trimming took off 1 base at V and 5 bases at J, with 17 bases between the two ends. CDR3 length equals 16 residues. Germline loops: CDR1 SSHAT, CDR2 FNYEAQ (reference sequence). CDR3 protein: CASSLGANPGGETQYF. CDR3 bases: TGTGCCAGCAGCTTAGGTGCGAACCCCGGAGGGGAGACCCAGTACTTC.

The chain's CDR3 is CASKDRTNSPLHF. The CDR3 DNA sequence: TGTGCCAGCAAGGACAGGACCAATTCACCCCTCCACTTT. This chain joins TRBV2 and TRBJ1-6; 7 bases are a match to TRBD1. The CDR3 extends over 13 amino acids. J was trimmed by 7 bases and V by 7 bases; bases with no gene match: 4. Germline V gives CDR1 SNHLY, CDR2 FYNNEI.

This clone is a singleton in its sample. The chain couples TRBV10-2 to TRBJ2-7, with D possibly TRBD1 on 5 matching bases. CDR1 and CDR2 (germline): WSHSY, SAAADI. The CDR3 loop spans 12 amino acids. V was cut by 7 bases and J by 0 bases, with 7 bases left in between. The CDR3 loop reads CASTDSSYEQYF. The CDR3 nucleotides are TGCGCCAGCACCGACAGCTCCTACGAGCAGTACTTC.

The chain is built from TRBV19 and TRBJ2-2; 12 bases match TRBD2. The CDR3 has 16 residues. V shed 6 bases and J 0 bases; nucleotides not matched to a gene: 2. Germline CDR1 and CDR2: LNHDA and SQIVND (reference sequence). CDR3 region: CASRTSGSSNTGELFF. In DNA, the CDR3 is TGTGCCAGTAGGACTAGCGGGAGCTCGAACACCGGGGAGCTGTTTTTT.

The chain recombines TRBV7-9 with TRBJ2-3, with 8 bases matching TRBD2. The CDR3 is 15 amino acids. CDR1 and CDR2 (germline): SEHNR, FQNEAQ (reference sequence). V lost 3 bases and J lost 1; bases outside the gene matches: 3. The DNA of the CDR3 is TGTGCCAGCAGCTTCGGGACTAGGGGCACAGATACGCAGTATTTT. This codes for CASSFGTRGTDTQYF.

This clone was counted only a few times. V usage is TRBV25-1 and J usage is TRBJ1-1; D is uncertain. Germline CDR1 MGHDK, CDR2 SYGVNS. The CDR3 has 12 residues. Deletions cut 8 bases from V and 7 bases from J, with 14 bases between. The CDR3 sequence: CASLGIGSEAFF. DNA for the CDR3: TGTGCCAGCCTAGGTATAGGGAGTGAAGCTTTCTTT.

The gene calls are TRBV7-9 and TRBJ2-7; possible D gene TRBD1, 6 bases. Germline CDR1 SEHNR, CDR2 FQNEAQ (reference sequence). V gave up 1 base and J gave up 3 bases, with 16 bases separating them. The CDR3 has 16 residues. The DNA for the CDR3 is TGTGCCAGCAGCTTAGGGGGGCTAGGGCAAAGCTACGAGCAGTACTTC. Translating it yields CASSLGGLGQSYEQYF.

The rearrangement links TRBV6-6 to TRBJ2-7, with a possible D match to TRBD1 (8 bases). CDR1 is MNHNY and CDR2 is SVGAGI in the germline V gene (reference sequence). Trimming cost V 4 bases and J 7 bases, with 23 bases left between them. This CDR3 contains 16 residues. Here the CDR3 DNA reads TGTGCCAGCAGTTCTACCGGGACAGGTGCCGGGAGGGAGCAGTACTTC. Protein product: CASSSTGTGAGREQYF.

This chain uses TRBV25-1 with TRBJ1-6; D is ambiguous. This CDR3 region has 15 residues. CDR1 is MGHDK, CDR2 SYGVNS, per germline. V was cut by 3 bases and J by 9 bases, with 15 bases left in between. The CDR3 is CASSDVGLGSSPLHF. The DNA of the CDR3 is TGTGCCAGCAGTGATGTGGGCTTGGGCAGTTCACCCCTCCACTTT.

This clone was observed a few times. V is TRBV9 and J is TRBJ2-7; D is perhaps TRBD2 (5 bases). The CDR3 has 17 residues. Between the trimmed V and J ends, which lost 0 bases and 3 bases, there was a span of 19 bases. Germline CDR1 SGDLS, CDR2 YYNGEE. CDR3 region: CASSVGRSAKDNYEQYF. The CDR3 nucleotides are TGTGCCAGCAGCGTAGGTCGTAGCGCAAAGGATAACTACGAGCAGTACTTC.

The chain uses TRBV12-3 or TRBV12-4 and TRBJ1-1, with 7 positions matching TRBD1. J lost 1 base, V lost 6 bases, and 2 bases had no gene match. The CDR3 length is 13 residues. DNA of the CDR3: TGTGCCAGCAGGGGACAGACGAACACTGAAGCTTTCTTT. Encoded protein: CASRGQTNTEAFF.

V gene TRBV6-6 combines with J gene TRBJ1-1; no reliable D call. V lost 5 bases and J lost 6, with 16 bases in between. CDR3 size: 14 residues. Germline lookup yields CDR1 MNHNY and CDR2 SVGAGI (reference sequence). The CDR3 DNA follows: TGTGCCAGCAGTGTGGCCTGGGAGACGCCTGAAGCTTTCTTT. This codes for CASSVAWETPEAFF.

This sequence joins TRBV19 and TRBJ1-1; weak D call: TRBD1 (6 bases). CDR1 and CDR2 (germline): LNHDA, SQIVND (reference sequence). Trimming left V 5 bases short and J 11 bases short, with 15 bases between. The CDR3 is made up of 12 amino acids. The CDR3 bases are TGTGCCAGTAGTGCCCTACAGGGTTGGGCTTTCTTT. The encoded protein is CASSALQGWAFF.

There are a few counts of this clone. For the CDR3, the DNA is TGTGCCAGCAGCCCGGCCGGGACAGGGGGGAACTATGGCTACACCTTC. This codes for CASSPAGTGGNYGYTF. The genes are TRBV7-9 and TRBJ1-2, with 11 bases that match TRBD1. The germline V gene has CDR1 SEHNR and CDR2 FQNEAQ (reference sequence). V lost 5 bases and J lost 2; bases outside the gene matches: 7. CDR3 length equals 16 residues.

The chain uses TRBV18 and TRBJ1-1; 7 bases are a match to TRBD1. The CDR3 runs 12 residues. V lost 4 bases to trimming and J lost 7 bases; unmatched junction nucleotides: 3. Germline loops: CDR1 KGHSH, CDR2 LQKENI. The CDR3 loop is CASSRRDSEAFF. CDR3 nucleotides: TGTGCCAGCTCACGCCGGGACAGTGAAGCTTTCTTT.

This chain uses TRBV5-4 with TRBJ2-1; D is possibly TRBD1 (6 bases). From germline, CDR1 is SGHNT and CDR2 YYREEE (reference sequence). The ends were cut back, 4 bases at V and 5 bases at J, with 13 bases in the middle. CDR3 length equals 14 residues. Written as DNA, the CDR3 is TGTGCCAGCAGCCACAGGGTCGGGGACAATGAGCAGTTCTTC. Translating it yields CASSHRVGDNEQFF.

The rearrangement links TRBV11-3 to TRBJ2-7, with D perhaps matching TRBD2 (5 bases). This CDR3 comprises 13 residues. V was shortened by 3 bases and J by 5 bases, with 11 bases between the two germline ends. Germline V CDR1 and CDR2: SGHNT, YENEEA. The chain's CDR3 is CASSFREGNEQYF. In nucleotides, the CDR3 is TGTGCCAGCAGCTTTCGGGAAGGTAACGAGCAGTACTTC.

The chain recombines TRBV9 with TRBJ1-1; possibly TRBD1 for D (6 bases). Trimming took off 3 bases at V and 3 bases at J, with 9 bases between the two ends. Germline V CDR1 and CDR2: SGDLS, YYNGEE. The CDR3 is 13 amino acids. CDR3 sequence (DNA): TGTGCCAGCAGCGGCCCAGGGGACACTGAAGCTTTCTTT. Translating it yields CASSGPGDTEAFF.